Listed here is a single T cell receptor (beta chain). This sample is part of a study of T-cell memory formation after mild COVID-19. TCRdb ran MiXCR on the 5' RACE reads and lists one entry per CDR3 protein. The table includes 470,000 or so distinct CDR3 sequences, over 15% detected once. The CDR3 totals 13 residues. Trimming removed 7 bases from V and 7 bases from J; junction bases left unmatched: 10. Germline V gene data show CDR1 as SQVTM and CDR2 as ANQGSEA. The chain carries TRBV29-1 and TRBJ1-2; TRBD1 aligns across 9 bases. The TCR comes from a man aged 18 to 30 who had mild COVID-19 (a few samples of this study predate the infection). Cell type and time point are not known. The sample was PBMCs or a T cell subset sorted from them (not recorded which). The DNA of the CDR3 is TGCAGCGCCGGACAGGGGATATTGAGTGGCTACACCTTC. Its protein is CSAGQGILSGYTF.